Each of the 25 T cell receptor beta chains below was sequenced from the same sample in a study of cytomegalovirus exposure and HLA in healthy donors. TCRdb keeps only in-frame clones here, not all; method: immunoSEQ multiplex PCR. The sample has 170,000 or so clones; 85% are singletons. Sequencing was performed on PBMCs. These receptors were obtained from a man younger than 35 in good health and CMV-seropositive.

The V gene is TRBV5-4, the J gene TRBJ2-1, with 9 bases identical to TRBD2. This CDR3 contains 15 residues. Trimming took 1 base from V and 8 from J; bases not matched to a gene: 7. Germline V gene sequence: CDR1 SGHNT, CDR2 YYREEE (reference sequence). The CDR3 protein is CASSLTSGRTHEQFF. CDR3 coding DNA: TGTGCCAGCAGCTTGACCAGCGGGAGGACCCATGAGCAGTTCTTC.

The J gene is TRBJ2-1, the V gene TRBV7-9, with 7 positions matching TRBD2. CDR3 size: 17 residues. The trim removed 0 bases at V and 1 base at J, leaving 6 bases unmatched. From germline, CDR1 is SEHNR and CDR2 FQNEAQ (reference sequence). Written as DNA, the CDR3 is TGTGCCAGCAGCTTAGCTGGCGGGAGAGGATCCTACAATGAGCAGTTCTTC. This translates into CASSLAGGRGSYNEQFF.

The chain joins TRBV9 to TRBJ2-7, with D possibly being TRBD1 (7 bases). The CDR3 consists of 14 residues. Trimming took off 4 bases at V and 2 bases at J, with 13 bases between the two ends. The V gene's germline CDR1 is SGDLS and CDR2 YYNGEE. CDR3 DNA sequence: TGTGCCAGCAGCCGCGGGACAGCTACCTACGAGCAGTACTTC. Amino acids: CASSRGTATYEQYF.

This chain uses TRBV29-1 with TRBJ1-2, with D tentatively TRBD1 (5 bases). V lost 7 bases and J lost 2, with 14 bases in between. CDR1 and CDR2 (germline): SQVTM, ANQGSEA. CDR3 length: 13 amino acids. The CDR3 reads CSASTESNYGYTF. The CDR3 coding sequence is TGCAGCGCATCGACAGAGTCCAACTATGGCTACACCTTC.

The V and J genes are TRBV19 and TRBJ1-1, with 7 bases that match TRBD1. With 5 bases clipped from V and 6 bases from J, the junction kept 12 bases outside the gene matches. The germline V gene has CDR1 LNHDA and CDR2 SQIVND (reference sequence). The length of the CDR3 is 15 residues. CDR3 sequence reads: CASSPRTGAGPEAFF. For the CDR3, the DNA is TGTGCCAGTAGTCCACGTACAGGGGCGGGACCTGAAGCTTTCTTT.

CDR3 residues: CAISEEQGYTEAFF. The CDR3 region has the DNA TGTGCCATCAGTGAGGAGCAGGGGTACACTGAAGCTTTCTTT. This chain uses TRBV10-3 with TRBJ1-1, with D perhaps matching TRBD1 (6 bases). The germline V gene has CDR1 ENHRY and CDR2 SYGVKD. The CDR3 length is 14 residues. V was clipped by 2 bases and J by 3 bases, with 10 bases between them.

This clone was recorded only once. This sample includes further DNA sequences coding for the same CDR3. V and J are TRBV29-1 and TRBJ1-2, with D perhaps TRBD1 (6 bases). Germline V gene lookup returns CDR1 SQVTM and CDR2 ANQGSEA. V shed 3 bases and J shed 2 bases, with 13 bases lying between them. This CDR3 region has 14 residues. CDR3 in DNA: TGCAGCGTTGATTCGGGACAATTAAACTATGGCTACACCTTC. This gives the protein CSVDSGQLNYGYTF.

The CDR3 DNA follows: TGTGCCAGCAGTGAGGGACAGGGGGCCACAGATACGCAGTATTTT. Translated: CASSEGQGATDTQYF. The rearrangement uses TRBV6-1 and TRBJ2-3; 12 bases align to TRBD1. Per germline, CDR1 MNHNS and CDR2 SASEGT. The CDR3 contains 15 residues. Trimming removed 3 bases from V and 2 bases from J; junction bases left unmatched: 0.

The gene calls are TRBV27 and TRBJ2-1; 10 bases are a match to TRBD2. The CDR3 sequence is 15 residues long. V dropped 5 bases and J dropped 5; count of bases not matched to a gene: 6. Germline V gene sequence: CDR1 MNHEY, CDR2 SMNVEV (reference sequence). CDR3 region: CASSGAGGNHNEQFF. DNA for the CDR3: TGTGCCAGCAGTGGAGCGGGAGGGAACCACAATGAGCAGTTCTTC.

V and J are TRBV7-2 and TRBJ1-2; D might be TRBD1 (6 bases). This CDR3 comprises 14 residues. Trimming removed 1 base at V and 7 bases at J, with 13 bases between. Germline values: CDR1 SGHTA, CDR2 FQGNSA. In DNA form, the CDR3 reads TGTGCCAGCAGCTTAGTGGCAGGGGAGGGTGGCTACACCTTC. It specifies CASSLVAGEGGYTF.

The table lists this clone with a few counts. The chain combines TRBV7-2 with TRBJ2-7, with D maybe TRBD2 (5 bases). This CDR3 spans 14 amino acids. Trimming took off 2 bases at V and 5 bases at J, with 13 bases between the two ends. The V gene's germline CDR1 is SGHTA and CDR2 FQGNSA. The CDR3 DNA reads as TGTGCCAGCAGCTTATCGAGCGGATTGGACGAGCAGTACTTC. Translated: CASSLSSGLDEQYF.

This rearrangement joins TRBV30 to TRBJ2-7; TRBD2 matches at 7 bases. The V and J ends lost 2 bases and 4 bases, in that order; junction bases with no gene match: 20. The germline gives CDR1 GTSNPN, CDR2 SVGIG (reference sequence). The CDR3 is 18 residues long. CDR3 DNA sequence: TGTGCCTGGAGTTGGGTCACTAGCGCCTTAGGGTCCTTTTACGAGCAGTACTTC. It is translated as CAWSWVTSALGSFYEQYF. The whole variable domain, remainder taken from reference TRBV30 and TRBJ2-7, is SQTIHQWPATLVQPVGSPLSLECTVEGTSNPNLYWYRQAAGRGLQLLFYSVGIGQISSEVPQNLSASRPQDRQFILSSKKLLLSDSGFYLCAWSWVTSALGSFYEQYFGPGTRLTVT.

The V call is TRBV6-6, the J call TRBJ1-1; D may be TRBD1 (5 bases). V shed 6 bases and J shed 3 bases, with 17 bases lying between them. Germline V gene lookup returns CDR1 MNHNY and CDR2 SVGAGI (reference sequence). The CDR3 totals 15 residues. The CDR3 loop reads CASRQSGVSDTEAFF. The CDR3 DNA sequence: TGTGCCAGCAGACAATCGGGGGTGTCGGACACTGAAGCTTTCTTT.

This clone was recorded at least ten times. This sequence joins TRBV10-2 and TRBJ2-7, with D maybe TRBD2 (6 bases). The CDR3 loop spans 13 amino acids. V gave up 8 bases and J gave up 4 bases, with 15 bases separating them. Germline loops: CDR1 WSHSY, CDR2 SAAADI. The CDR3 coding sequence is TGCGCCAGCCAAAGAGGAGGGGAGTACGAGCAGTACTTC. It codes for CASQRGGEYEQYF.

A note on this clone: Within the sample, other DNA sequences also encode this same CDR3. This chain connects TRBV9 to TRBJ2-2; 7 bases fit TRBD2. The germline V gene encodes CDR1 SGDLS and CDR2 YYNGEE. V was clipped by 2 bases and J by 1 base; unmatched bases: 2. CDR3 length equals 15 residues. CDR3 coding DNA: TGTGCCAGCAGCGTTGGGGGGGGGAACACCGGGGAGCTGTTTTTT. Its translation is CASSVGGGNTGELFF. Using reference TRBV9 and TRBJ2-2 for the parts outside the CDR3, the full variable domain is DSGVTQTPKHLITATGQRVTLRCSPRSGDLSVYWYQQSLDQGLQFLIQYYNGEERAKGNILERFSAQQFPDLHSELNLSSLELGDSALYFCASSVGGGNTGELFFGEGSRLTVL.

The gene calls are TRBV2 and TRBJ1-1, with 7 bases identical to TRBD1. With 7 bases clipped from V and 6 bases from J, the junction kept 5 bases outside the gene matches. In germline, CDR1 is SNHLY, CDR2 FYNNEI. CDR3 length: 12 amino acids. The CDR3 sequence is CASKGQYPEAFF. DNA of the CDR3: TGTGCCAGCAAGGGACAGTATCCTGAAGCTTTCTTT.

This chain links TRBV28 with TRBJ2-7; TRBD1 agrees at 8 bases. CDR1 MDHEN and CDR2 SYDVKM come from the germline V gene. With 1 base clipped from V and 4 bases from J, the junction kept 6 bases outside the gene matches. The CDR3 has 15 residues. The CDR3 sequence is CASSLSAGTGYEQYF. CDR3 DNA: TGTGCCAGCAGTTTATCTGCCGGGACAGGATACGAGCAGTACTTC.

The V and J genes are TRBV28 and TRBJ1-4; TRBD1 agrees at 10 bases. There are 15 residues in the CDR3. V was pared by 5 bases and J by 8 bases, with 8 bases of the junction left unmatched. Germline V lookup: CDR1 MDHEN, CDR2 SYDVKM. The CDR3 loop is CASSVLGTGEEKLFF. The CDR3 DNA sequence: TGTGCCAGCAGTGTCTTAGGGACAGGGGAGGAAAAACTGTTTTTT.

CDR3 bases: TGTGCCAGCAGCCCCAGCGACAGCCCTACGCAGTATTTT. As protein: CASSPSDSPTQYF. This chain links TRBV5-4 with TRBJ2-3, with D possibly TRBD1 on 5 matching bases. This CDR3 is 13 amino acids long. V dropped 4 bases and J dropped 8 bases, with 14 bases sitting between them. Per germline, CDR1 SGHNT and CDR2 YYREEE (reference sequence).

The rearrangement uses TRBV7-9 and TRBJ2-5, with 7 bases that match TRBD2. Germline lookup yields CDR1 SEHNR and CDR2 FQNEAQ (reference sequence). V dropped 11 bases and J dropped 2; count of bases not matched to a gene: 8. The CDR3 covers 13 residues. The CDR3 DNA reads TGTGCCTCCTCCGACGGGAGGCAAGAGACCCAGTACTTC. Translated, it gives CASSDGRQETQYF.

V usage is TRBV5-6 and J usage is TRBJ2-7; D is perhaps TRBD1 (6 bases). Trimming removed 4 bases at V and 4 bases at J, with 15 bases between. CDR1 and CDR2 from the germline V gene are SGHDT and YYEEEE. CDR3 length: 14 residues. In nucleotides, the CDR3 is TGTGCCAGCAGCCTCAGGGGAATTGGGTACGAGCAGTACTTC. Its translation is CASSLRGIGYEQYF.

V and J are TRBV14 and TRBJ2-7; perhaps TRBD1 as D (6 bases). Germline CDR1 SGHDN, CDR2 FVKESK. The CDR3 runs 16 residues. V lost 3 bases, J lost 7 bases, and 22 bases lay in between. CDR3 sequence reads: CASSHDTGSPYWEQYF. The CDR3 DNA sequence: TGTGCCAGCAGCCACGACACAGGGTCCCCCTATTGGGAGCAGTACTTC. Full variable domain (outside the CDR3, taken from reference TRBV14 and TRBJ2-7): EAGVTQFPSHSVIEKGQTVTLRCDPISGHDNLYWYRRVMGKEIKFLLHFVKESKQDESGMPNNRFLAERTGGTYSTLKVQPAELEDSGVYFCASSHDTGSPYWEQYFGPGTRLTVT.

The gene calls are TRBV7-9 and TRBJ2-1; weak D call: TRBD1 (6 bases). With 4 bases removed from V and 7 bases from J, the gap between germline ends came to 8 bases. Germline-derived CDR1 and CDR2 are SEHNR and FQNEAQ (reference sequence). CDR3 length: 12 residues. CDR3 bases: TGTGCCAGCAGCTACCAGGGGAATGAGCAGTTCTTC. Its translation: CASSYQGNEQFF.

The gene calls are TRBV9 and TRBJ1-2; 10 positions match TRBD1. In germline, CDR1 is SGDLS, CDR2 YYNGEE. After removal of 4 bases from V and 8 bases from J, the junction contained 11 bases not matched to a gene. This CDR3 region has 15 residues. As DNA, the CDR3 is TGTGCCAGCAGCTTACCGGGACAGGGGACGGGGGGCTACACCTTC. Residues: CASSLPGQGTGGYTF.

J is TRBJ1-2 and V is TRBV2, with D unresolved. Germline V gene lookup returns CDR1 SNHLY and CDR2 FYNNEI. The CDR3 length is 11 residues. The V end lost 4 bases, the J end lost 7 bases, and 7 bases lay between the germline ends. The CDR3, as DNA: TGTGCCAGCAGTGTTGGGAGTGGCTACACCTTC. Its translation is CASSVGSGYTF.